A single sample is the source of the 31 T cell receptor beta chains below, sequenced in a study of regulatory T cells in long-lasting Graves disease. Documented time point: newly diagnosed GD, antithyroid drugs for less than 3 months. From RNA extracted from PBMCs, the TCR library was made. To make TCR beta libraries, researchers used iRepertoire HTBI primers and Arm-PCR of CDR3 regions. TCRdb called the multiplex PCR reads again in MiXCR, with one record for every CDR3 protein. Among 350,000 to 500,000 distinct CDR3 sequences listed, 11% to 15% were seen once. This same sample was also part of a study on T cells in Graves' hyperthyroidism and ophthalmopathy.

This specimen consisted of peripheral blood mononuclear cells (PBMCs), obtained at new diagnosis, from a patient treated with antithyroid drugs. The receptors here all came from a woman in her forties or fifties with Graves disease.

This clonotype was picked up many times. This chain links TRBV3-1 with TRBJ2-7; the D is unclear. Germline V lookup: CDR1 LGHDT, CDR2 YNNKEL (reference sequence). The CDR3 sequence is 12 residues long. V was shortened by 4 bases and J by 0 bases, with 4 bases between the two germline ends. The CDR3 bases are TGTGCCAGCAGCCGGGTCTCCTACGAGCAGTACTTC. Translated: CASSRVSYEQYF.

A few counts support this clonotype. The chain is built from TRBV4-1 and TRBJ2-7, with 8 bases that match TRBD2. The germline CDR1 and CDR2 sequences are MGHRA and YSYEKL. Losses at the gene ends were 1 base for V and 2 bases for J; bases not matched to a gene: 10. The CDR3 spans 17 residues. The CDR3 sequence is CASSQAPGTRGTYEQYF. The CDR3 DNA is TGCGCCAGCAGCCAAGCCCCAGGGACTAGAGGGACCTACGAGCAGTACTTC.

This clonotype was found many times. V usage is TRBV2 and J usage is TRBJ2-1; D is ambiguous. The ends were cut back, 4 bases at V and 2 bases at J, with 9 bases in the middle. This CDR3 spans 14 amino acids. The germline CDR1 and CDR2 sequences are SNHLY and FYNNEI. CDR3 sequence reads: CASSARMPYNEQFF. Here the CDR3 DNA reads TGTGCCAGCAGTGCTAGAATGCCCTACAATGAGCAGTTCTTC.

This clonotype was observed many times. The J gene is TRBJ2-7, the V gene TRBV13; D not certain. The CDR3 has 15 amino acids. Germline V gives CDR1 PRHDT, CDR2 FYEKMQ (reference sequence). Trimming removed 2 bases at V and 0 bases at J, with 11 bases between. CDR3 nucleotides: TGTGCCAGCAGCTTAAGGGCAGAGAGCTCCTACGAGCAGTACTTC. Protein product: CASSLRAESSYEQYF.

The sample holds many counts of this clonotype. The genes are TRBV6-1 and TRBJ2-2; no reliable D call. The V end was cut by 7 bases, the J end by 3 bases, with 15 bases between. Per the germline V gene, CDR1 is MNHNS and CDR2 is SASEGT. The CDR3 extends over 15 amino acids. The CDR3 loop is CASTRVVPDTGELFF. CDR3 sequence (DNA): TGTGCCAGCACCCGGGTGGTTCCGGACACCGGGGAGCTGTTTTTT.

This clonotype was recorded at least ten times. The chain uses TRBV2 and TRBJ2-1, with 7 bases matching TRBD1. The CDR3 sequence is 16 residues long. Per germline, CDR1 SNHLY and CDR2 FYNNEI. Trimming at V came to 5 bases and at J to 3 bases, leaving 10 bases not matched to a gene. The CDR3 DNA follows: TGTGCCAGCAGTCTCGCAGGGGGAGAGCGCTACAATGAGCAGTTCTTC. Translation gives CASSLAGGERYNEQFF.

This chain's CDR3 is CASSFIWYEQFF. CDR3 nucleotides: TGTGCCAGCAGCTTTATCTGGTACGAGCAGTTCTTC. The J gene is TRBJ2-1, the V gene TRBV7-8; D gene uncertain. The V gene's germline CDR1 is SGHVS and CDR2 FQNEAQ. V shed 3 bases and J shed 10 bases, with 10 bases lying between them. CDR3 size: 12 residues.

This clonotype appeared many times. In nucleotides, the CDR3 is TGTGCCAGCCTGACTAACAGGTACAATGAGCAGTTCTTC. Its protein product is CASLTNRYNEQFF. The chain is built from TRBV2 and TRBJ2-1; D assignment may be TRBD1 or TRBD2 (5 bases each). Deletions cut 8 bases from V and 4 bases from J, with 12 bases between. Germline CDR1 SNHLY, CDR2 FYNNEI. The CDR3 covers 13 residues.

This clonotype occurred many times. The V call is TRBV11-2, the J call TRBJ2-1, with 8 bases that match TRBD2. Germline CDR1 is SGHAT and CDR2 is FQNNGV. The length of the CDR3 is 17 residues. V shed 3 bases, J shed 0 bases, and the junction held 7 bases outside the gene matches. As DNA, the CDR3 is TGTGCCAGCAGCTTTACTAGCGGAAGGGACTCCTACAATGAGCAGTTCTTC. Translation: CASSFTSGRDSYNEQFF.

This clonotype was found many times. The rearrangement uses TRBV7-9 and TRBJ2-7, with D perhaps matching TRBD2 (5 bases). The CDR3 runs 14 residues. The ends were cut back, 4 bases at V and 7 bases at J, with 17 bases in the middle. CDR1 SEHNR and CDR2 FQNEAQ come from the germline V gene (reference sequence). The CDR3 DNA sequence: TGTGCCAGCAGCTCCCAGGAAGGGAGCGAAGAGCAGTACTTC. This codes for CASSSQEGSEEQYF. The full variable domain, its missing parts supplied by reference TRBV7-9 and TRBJ2-7, is DTGVSQNPRHKITKRGQNVTFRCDPISEHNRLYWYRQTLGQGPEFLTYFQNEAQLEKSRLLSDRFSAERPKGSFSTLEIQRTEQGDSAMYLCASSSQEGSEEQYFGPGTRLTVT.

Many counts were recorded for this clonotype. This chain connects TRBV7-2 to TRBJ2-7; D is unresolved. Germline V lookup: CDR1 SGHTA, CDR2 FQGNSA. The CDR3 covers 14 residues. V lost 0 bases and J lost 4, with 10 bases in between. CDR3 in DNA: TGTGCCAGCAGCTTAGCAGGATGGGGATACGAGCAGTACTTC. Translating it yields CASSLAGWGYEQYF.

CDR3 coding DNA: TGCGCCAGCAGCTTGCCCGCCGCGGGTGCCTACAATGAGCAGTTCTTC. Encoded protein: CASSLPAAGAYNEQFF. The chain employs TRBV5-1 and TRBJ2-1; a possible D gene is TRBD2 (5 bases). CDR3 length equals 16 residues. The ends were cut back, 1 base at V and 2 bases at J, with 13 bases in the middle. The V gene's germline CDR1 is SGHRS and CDR2 YFSETQ.

This clonotype has only a few counts. The chain employs TRBV29-1 and TRBJ2-2; tentative D call: TRBD2 (6 bases). Germline CDR1 SQVTM, CDR2 ANQGSEA. The length of the CDR3 is 16 residues. The ends were cut back, 6 bases at V and 2 bases at J, with 19 bases in the middle. CDR3 in amino acids: CSVGGISGGNTGELFF. The CDR3 nucleotides read TGCAGCGTGGGTGGGATCTCCGGGGGAAACACCGGGGAGCTGTTTTTT.

Notes on this clonotype: Since a much larger clone is just one base distant, this may be a read error. The final CDR3 position lacks the conserved phenylalanine or tryptophan, pointing to a likely read error. No DNA is shown, since the ends of the CDR3 on it are uncertain; the CDR3 is the one TCRdb lists. The gene calls are TRBV30 and TRBJ2-5; the tabulated D call, TRBD1, remains unverified against the DNA. Inclusive of both ends, the CDR3 amounts to 13 amino acids. Germline CDR1 is GTSNPN and CDR2 is SVGIG (reference sequence). The CDR3: CAWSRQERDTQYL.

The chain links TRBV10-2 to TRBJ1-3; 8 bases map to TRBD1. The germline V gene encodes CDR1 WSHSY and CDR2 SAAADI. V shed 5 bases and J 4 bases; nucleotides not matched to a gene: 4. The CDR3 contains 14 residues. As DNA, the CDR3 is TGCGCCAGCAGTAAAGGACAGGGAGGAAACACCATATATTTT. Residues: CASSKGQGGNTIYF.

The table lists this clonotype with many counts. The chain joins TRBV6-1 to TRBJ2-1; no clear D gene. The germline V gene has CDR1 MNHNS and CDR2 SASEGT. The V end was cut by 8 bases, the J end by 0 bases, with 8 bases between. This CDR3 is 13 amino acids long. The DNA of the CDR3 is TGTGCCAGCGGATCAGGCTCCTACAATGAGCAGTTCTTC. The encoded protein is CASGSGSYNEQFF.

This clonotype appeared many times. The V and J genes are TRBV28 and TRBJ2-1; 7 nucleotides align to TRBD2. This CDR3 spans 18 amino acids. With V trimmed by 5 bases and J by 10 bases, 23 bases remained unmatched. Germline V gives CDR1 MDHEN, CDR2 SYDVKM. CDR3 in DNA: TGTGCCAGCAGTCGACGCTATCTCCGGGCTAGCGGCATCTTGGAGCAGTTCTTC. Translated: CASSRRYLRASGILEQFF.

CDR3 region: CASSWSGRGSETQYF. The CDR3 DNA reads as TGCGCCAGCAGTTGGAGCGGGAGAGGGAGTGAGACCCAGTACTTC. The chain has TRBV5-1 and TRBJ2-5; 8 bases align to TRBD2. CDR3 length equals 15 residues. The V gene end was trimmed by 5 bases and the J gene end by 5 bases; junction bases not matched to a gene: 11. From germline, CDR1 is SGHRS and CDR2 YFSETQ.

This clonotype was detected only a few times. The chain couples TRBV18 to TRBJ2-3, with D tentatively TRBD2 (5 bases). Germline-derived CDR1 and CDR2 are KGHSH and LQKENI. This CDR3 has 14 amino acids. Trimming took off 8 bases at V and 4 bases at J, with 16 bases between the two ends. The CDR3 loop is CASREKGVADTQYF. CDR3 DNA: TGTGCCAGCAGAGAGAAGGGAGTCGCAGATACGCAGTATTTT.

In this sample, this clonotype turned up a few times. Relative to the germline gene, one junction end is altered; a read error may explain this. The chain recombines TRBV7-2 with TRBJ2-7, with no clear D. Germline V CDR1 and CDR2: SGHTA, FQGNSA. The CDR3 contains 13 residues. CDR3 sequence (DNA): TGTGCCAGCAGCTTAGGTAGTTCCTGCGAGCAGTACTTC. It encodes CASSLGSSCEQYF.

This clonotype was seen at least ten times. J is TRBJ2-7 and V is TRBV28; D not certain. CDR3 length: 14 residues. Germline V lookup: CDR1 MDHEN, CDR2 SYDVKM. The V end was cut by 1 base, the J end by 4 bases, with 11 bases between. The DNA for the CDR3 is TGTGCCAGCAGTTTATTTGGTCTTGGGTACGAGCAGTACTTC. Encoded protein: CASSLFGLGYEQYF.

This clonotype was detected only a few times. The rearrangement links TRBV27 to TRBJ2-2, with D possibly TRBD1 on 6 matching bases. Germline lookup yields CDR1 MNHEY and CDR2 SMNVEV (reference sequence). This CDR3 is 13 amino acids long. V lost 2 bases to trimming and J lost 6 bases, with 7 bases between them. CDR3 sequence (DNA): TGTGCCAGCAGTTTAGAGGGGGCCGGGGAGCTGTTTTTT. As protein: CASSLEGAGELFF.

This clonotype was seen repeatedly, ten times or more. Relative to the germline gene, one junction end is altered; a read error may explain this. V is TRBV5-1 and J is TRBJ2-5, with 13 bases lining up with TRBD2. Germline CDR1 SGHRS, CDR2 YFSETQ. The CDR3 contains 16 residues. This CDR3 is CASSWTSGGALQTQYF. The CDR3 region has the DNA TGTGCCAGCAGCTGGACTAGCGGGGGTGCCTTGCAGACCCAGTACTTC.

V is TRBV12-5 and J is TRBJ2-2, with 9 bases lining up with TRBD2. CDR1 LGHNT and CDR2 FRNRAP come from the germline V gene. The length of the CDR3 is 15 residues. J lost 6 bases, V lost 3 bases, and 5 bases had no gene match. Here the CDR3 DNA reads TGTGCTAGTGGTTTTGCGGGAGGGATGGCCGGGGAGCTGTTTTTT. Protein sequence: CASGFAGGMAGELFF.

This clonotype was observed a single time. V is TRBV2 and J is TRBJ2-7, with D tentatively TRBD2 (6 bases). The CDR3 length is 11 residues. V lost 8 bases to trimming and J lost 3 bases, with 8 bases between them. In germline, CDR1 is SNHLY, CDR2 FYNNEI. This CDR3 is CASGGVYEQYF. In DNA form, the CDR3 reads TGTGCCAGCGGAGGGGTCTACGAGCAGTACTTC.

This clonotype appeared a few times. J is TRBJ2-7 and V is TRBV5-1; maybe TRBD2 (6 bases). The germline V gene encodes CDR1 SGHRS and CDR2 YFSETQ. The CDR3 has 12 residues. Trimming left V 3 bases short and J 3 bases short, with 7 bases between. Here the CDR3 reads CASSSSVYEQYF. The CDR3 nucleotides read TGCGCCAGCAGCTCTAGCGTCTACGAGCAGTACTTC. Based on the CDR3 plus reference TRBV5-1 and TRBJ2-7, the full variable domain is KAGVTQTPRYLIKTRGQQVTLSCSPISGHRSVSWYQQTPGQGLQFLFEYFSETQRNKGNFPGRFSGRQFSNSRSEMNVSTLELGDSALYLCASSSSVYEQYFGPGTRLTVT.

This clonotype turned up a few times. The chain uses TRBV11-2 and TRBJ2-7; D is unresolved. V shed 5 bases and J shed 0 bases, with 20 bases lying between them. The CDR3 spans 17 residues. The germline CDR1 and CDR2 sequences are SGHAT and FQNNGV. For the CDR3, the DNA is TGTGCCAGCAGCAAATCCGTAGGCGGCAGGAGCTCCTACGAGCAGTACTTC. Translating it yields CASSKSVGGRSSYEQYF.

This clonotype was seen at least ten times. This chain connects TRBV18 to TRBJ1-5; TRBD1 is a possible D gene (5 bases). V shed 7 bases and J shed 6 bases, with 16 bases lying between them. The CDR3 loop spans 14 amino acids. CDR1 is KGHSH, CDR2 LQKENI, per germline. The CDR3 region is CASFAGGAGQPQHF. As DNA, the CDR3 is TGTGCCAGCTTCGCAGGAGGGGCGGGTCAGCCCCAGCATTTT.

Ten or more counts support this clonotype. V and J are TRBV29-1 and TRBJ2-7; the match to TRBD2 covers 7 bases. Germline values: CDR1 SQVTM, CDR2 ANQGSEA. The CDR3 covers 12 residues. With 6 bases clipped from V and 5 bases from J, the junction kept 7 bases outside the gene matches. The CDR3 sequence is CSVGRGRDEQYF. The CDR3 DNA reads TGCAGCGTCGGCCGGGGGAGGGACGAGCAGTACTTC.

As for this clonotype: Its ends do not fully match the called genes, so a read error is possible. This chain joins TRBV5-1 and TRBJ1-3; the D gene is possibly TRBD1 (5 bases). Germline CDR1 is SGHRS and CDR2 is YFSETQ. The CDR3 is 15 amino acids. The CDR3 here is CASSWDERSGNTIYF. The CDR3 DNA reads as TGTGCCAGCAGCTGGGACGAACGCTCTGGAAACACCATATATTTT.

This clonotype was found many times. The V and J genes are TRBV9 and TRBJ2-5, with D maybe TRBD1 (6 bases). CDR1 is SGDLS, CDR2 YYNGEE, per germline. V lost 4 bases and J lost 0, with 10 bases in between. CDR3 length: 14 residues. CDR3 DNA sequence: TGTGCCAGCAGCCCCGACAGGTACCAAGAGACCCAGTACTTC. Translating gives CASSPDRYQETQYF.